This T cell receptor (beta chain) appears in the sequencing data of a study of beta chain features in type 1 diabetes. Findings and limits, study-wide: Comparison showed that naive, central memory and Treg TCRB repertoires appeared more similar among patients than among healthy donors.

Reverse transcribing all isolated RNA meant expressed TCRB transcripts were sequenced. Data came from immunoSEQ multiplex PCR; TCRdb stores just in-frame clones and leaves some out. The sample gives about 290,000 clones, under 8.5% of which show up once; more than 0.9% is in the top ten. V dropped 5 bases and J dropped 2; count of bases not matched to a gene: 3. The length of the CDR3 is 14 residues. Per the germline V gene, CDR1 is KGHSH and CDR2 is LQKENI. In its sample, this clone was seen a few times. Its antigen remains unknown. Material for sequencing was central memory CD4+ T cells from blood. The chain employs TRBV18 and TRBJ2-3; 8 nucleotides agree with TRBD1. The sequence was obtained from a woman younger than 30 in good health. Written as DNA, the CDR3 is TGTGCCAGCTCAGGACAGGGTTACACAGATACGCAGTATTTT. Translated, it gives CASSGQGYTDTQYF.